This TCR beta chain derives from a study of blood T cell repertoires in COVID-19. Among Cohort 3 donors, those recovered had two negative PCRs, clearance, or symptom resolution. This table comes from immunoSEQ multiplex PCR, and its TCRdb copy is limited to in-frame clones, with some not included. Of about 180,000 clones listed, 60% to 80% are singletons. This CDR3 has 11 residues. J gave up 10 bases and V 5 bases, and 1 base lay outside the gene matches. Germline V gene lookup returns CDR1 DFQATT and CDR2 SNEGSKA (reference sequence). The sequenced sample was PBMCs or T cells enriched from blood (not recorded which). The gene calls are TRBV20-1 and TRBJ1-6; 8 bases align to TRBD1. The TCR comes from a woman between 50 and 59 years old who had recovered from COVID-19. CDR3 DNA sequence: TGCAGTGCTTACAGGGGGTCACCCCTCCACTTT. This codes for CSAYRGSPLHF.